The source of this T cell receptor (beta chain) is a study of blood T cells in healthy people across ages. Study results and limitations: The long-lived group displayed more naive CD4+ cells, plus higher diversity, than the aged donors did. With age, beta diversity per million T cells declined roughly linearly, significantly by approximately 41.

This clonotype was seen more than once but under ten times. Antigen: not known. Germline V gives CDR1 SGHTA, CDR2 FQGNSA. This CDR3 spans 17 amino acids. J was trimmed by 10 bases and V by 1 base; bases with no gene match: 14. A second PCR, run for 7 to 11 cycles, used a sample-barcoded 5' primer plus a J-beta primer mix. Each TCR beta cDNA got a 12-nucleotide random molecular identifier. Sequencing yielded, for each sample, at least 3 million paired-end reads carrying CDR3. Using its own MiXCR run on the 5' RACE reads, TCRdb lists one record per CDR3 protein. The sample gives about 1.7 million distinct CDR3 sequences, 28% of which show up once; 6.5% to 8.5% is in the top ten.

The sequencing input was blood. This receptor was identified in a woman aged 25 to 39 in good health. The chain uses TRBV7-2 and TRBJ2-1; 9 bases agree with TRBD2. As DNA, the CDR3 is TGTGCCAGCAGCTTAGTGTTAGCGGGAGTACCCCTCTTGGAGCAGTTCTTC. Translated: CASSLVLAGVPLLEQFF.